The entry below gives a single T cell receptor (beta chain) sequence along with its context. Its target is unknown. Germline lookup yields CDR1 SGHRS and CDR2 YFSETQ. V was trimmed by 1 base and J by 5 bases, leaving 10 bases between them. The CDR3 extends over 14 amino acids. Surgery cases with the highest brain T cell transcript signatures were chosen for sequencing. At least one anti-epileptic drug was given before surgery. These data belong to a study of brain T cells in children with intractable seizures. General study findings and limits: Patients' HCMV serostatus was unknown; virus specificity rests on CDR3 similarity alone. Pre- and post-surgery blood differed in depth, so pre-surgery absences may be undersampling.

The repertoire was sequenced with immunoSEQ multiplex PCR; TCRdb's copy has only in-frame clones and lacks some. The table records tens of thousands of clones, under 95% of them present only once. This sequence was found in a boy younger than two with tuberous sclerosis and intractable seizures. V and J are TRBV5-1 and TRBJ1-5; no clear D gene. The sequenced sample was peripheral blood, obtained at surgery. CDR3 sequence: CASSLTGRDQPQHF. The CDR3 nucleotides read TGCGCCAGCAGCTTGACGGGGAGGGATCAGCCCCAGCATTTT.